These 3 T cell receptor beta chains were sequenced from one sample in a study of immune characterization of retroperitoneal liposarcoma. MiXCR, run by TCRdb on the PCR reads, gives a single entry per CDR3 protein. The sample shows roughly 20,000 distinct CDR3 sequences, 35% to 40% of them seen only once. Sequencing used blood. These receptors were taken from a male donor with retroperitoneal liposarcoma.

The chain recombines TRBV7-2 with TRBJ2-5; D is unresolved. The J call may be wrong; the DNA end is better matched by TRBJ2-7. CDR3 length equals 12 residues. From germline, CDR1 is SGHTA and CDR2 FQGNSA. The CDR3 spells CASSLAVDEQYF. The CDR3 nucleotides read TGTGCCAGCAGCTTAGCAGTTGACGAGCAGTACTTC.

The V call is TRBV11-2, the J call TRBJ2-5; TRBD2 aligns across 8 bases. The J call may be faulty, since TRBJ2-7 better matches the DNA end. Germline CDR1 and CDR2: SGHAT and FQNNGV. The CDR3 is 15 residues long. The DNA of the CDR3 is TGTGCCAGCAGCTTAGAGGGGAGTAGCGGGATCGAGCAGTACTTC. Its translation is CASSLEGSSGIEQYF.

The chain is built from TRBV6-1 and TRBJ1-4; weak D call: TRBD1 (6 bases). Germline V lookup: CDR1 MNHNS, CDR2 SASEGT. V was cut by 5 bases and J by 5 bases, with 21 bases left in between. This CDR3 is 17 amino acids long. The CDR3: CASSSFHSTGTNEKLFF. The CDR3 nucleotides read TGTGCCAGCAGTTCATTCCATTCCACGGGGACAAATGAAAAACTGTTTTTT.